This TCR beta chain was sequenced during a study of blood T cell repertoires in COVID-19. V gave up 4 bases and J gave up 4 bases; unmatched junction bases: 6. This CDR3 comprises 15 residues. Germline CDR1 MNHEY, CDR2 SVGEGT. This clone has only one observation. Measured with immunoSEQ multiplex PCR; TCRdb has only the in-frame clones, and not every one. This sample has 20,000 to 25,000 clones, with around 90% found just once. Sequencing was carried out using peripheral blood. The receptor was isolated from a human donor in a cohort sampled during active COVID-19. The J gene is TRBJ2-3, the V gene TRBV6-2 or TRBV6-3; 9 bases line up with TRBD2. This chain's CDR3 is CASSSYSGGPDTQYF. The CDR3 nucleotides are TGTGCCAGCAGTTCGTATAGCGGGGGACCAGATACGCAGTATTTT.